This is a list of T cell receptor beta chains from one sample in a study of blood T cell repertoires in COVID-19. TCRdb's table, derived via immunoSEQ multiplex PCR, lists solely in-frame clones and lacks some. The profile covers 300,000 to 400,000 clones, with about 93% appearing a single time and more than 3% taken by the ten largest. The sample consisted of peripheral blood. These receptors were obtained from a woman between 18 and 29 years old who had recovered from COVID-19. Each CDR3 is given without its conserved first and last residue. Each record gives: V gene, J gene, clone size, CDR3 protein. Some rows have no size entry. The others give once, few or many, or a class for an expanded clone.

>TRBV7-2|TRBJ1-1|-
ASRLPGGGTEAF
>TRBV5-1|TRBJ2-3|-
ASSSGTSGRAVWTQY
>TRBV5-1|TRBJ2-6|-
ASSGQRGANVLT
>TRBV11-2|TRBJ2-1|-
ASSLVWQGRRDEQF
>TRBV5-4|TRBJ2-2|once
ASSFTGEKGGELF
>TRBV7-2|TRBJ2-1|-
ASSTPGQGANEQF
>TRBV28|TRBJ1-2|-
ASSFADRDNSNYGYT
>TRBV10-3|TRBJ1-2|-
AISPGGGGYGYT
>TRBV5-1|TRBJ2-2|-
ASSLVTSGNTGELF
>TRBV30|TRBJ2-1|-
AWSPGLGRSGYEQF
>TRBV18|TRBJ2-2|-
ASSQKTDIGELF
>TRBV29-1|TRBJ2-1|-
SVGISGRYEQF
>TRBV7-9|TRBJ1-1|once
ASSPGDKGRKAF
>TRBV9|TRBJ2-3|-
ASTPAGGGDTQY
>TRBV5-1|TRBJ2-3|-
ASSLVGRVGTDTQY
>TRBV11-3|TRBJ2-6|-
ASSLVGAGSSGANVLT
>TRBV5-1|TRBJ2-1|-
ASSPWTSGSRDEQF
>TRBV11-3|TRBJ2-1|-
ASSSEGLAGPYNEQF
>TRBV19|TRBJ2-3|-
ASNKQGTDTQY
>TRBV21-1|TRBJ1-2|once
ASSKVTQGLYGYT
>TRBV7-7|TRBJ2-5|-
ASSLGASGQETQY
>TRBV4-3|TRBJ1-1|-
ASSQDPGGQGITTEAF
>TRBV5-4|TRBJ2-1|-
ASSAPTSDEQF
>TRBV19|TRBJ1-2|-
ASKEGTGHYGYT
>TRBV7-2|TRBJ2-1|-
ASRPGTSGTNEQF
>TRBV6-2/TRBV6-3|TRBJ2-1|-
ASSSMGRGEQF
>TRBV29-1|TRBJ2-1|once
SEVNSSYNEQF
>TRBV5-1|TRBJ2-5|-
ASSLSWTQETQY
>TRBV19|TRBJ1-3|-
ASSISGRNTIY
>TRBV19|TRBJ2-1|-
ASSPRTSWGEQF
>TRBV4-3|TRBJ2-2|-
ASSSGLAGGHDTGELF
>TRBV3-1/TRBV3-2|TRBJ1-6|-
ASSQDGGSHNSPLH
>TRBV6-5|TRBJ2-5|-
ASRLAGASQETQY
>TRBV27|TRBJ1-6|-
ASSYRRRDTRNNSPLH
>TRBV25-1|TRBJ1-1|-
ASSAQDRANTEAF
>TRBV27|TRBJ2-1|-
ASGSGAGGWNEQF
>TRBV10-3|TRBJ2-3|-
AISDPAVSTDTQY
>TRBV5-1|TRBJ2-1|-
ASSLVTSGMSEQF